The following is a TCR beta chain sequence with its context. This clonotype has just a few counts. Its antigen is unknown. One base away there is no much larger clone; base qualities are not given. This entry is derived from a study of early T cells in non-severe SARS-CoV-2 infection (dated by TCRdb to the early 2020s). Study-level background: Because TCR sequencing relied on bulk RNA taken from unsorted whole blood, pairing of alpha and beta chains was not possible.

Library method: 5' RACE. Sequencer: NextSeq 500. The TCR library protocol attached unique molecular identifiers to individual cDNA molecules to correct for sequencing error and PCR bias. Both TCR alpha and beta chains were sequenced, and tight co-correlation was observed between alpha and beta sequence abundances in each sample. Per the original workflow: Decombinator V4 was used to perform V gene, J gene and CDR3 annotation of TCR sequences. TCRs were defined as expanded if a significant change between any two time points was detected under a Poisson model with p below 0.0001. TCR abundances were normalised to the total number of TCRs sequenced per sample and were expressed as counts per million. MAIT TCRs were defined by TRAV1-2 paired with TRAJ12, TRAJ20 or TRAJ33, and iNKT TCRs by TRAV10 paired with TRAJ18. VDJdb, accessed 1 November 2021, was searched for CMV, EBV and SARS-CoV-2 annotated TCRs, excluding TCRs annotated for multiple antigens. TCRdb passed the public sequencing reads through fastp at Q25 and MiXCR, retaining productive beta sequences. Each CDR3 protein appears once, grouped with its most common genes and DNA. These V and J calls originate from TCRdb's pipeline instead of the authors' own analysis. The sample contains fewer than 85,000 distinct CDR3 sequences, 15% of them found a single time. Around 10% of the sample belongs to the ten largest clones.

Set within a cohort of healthcare workers in London, UK, this nested case-control study involved weekly PCR testing of nasopharyngeal swabs along with blood sampling. Between 23 and 31 March 2020, the week of the UK lockdown, healthcare workers were enrolled and then followed up weekly for as long as 16 weeks. The CDR3 sequence holds 15 residues, the cysteine and phenylalanine included. Only the CDR3 part of the read is kept: 45 bases, read in frame from the first base. The CDR1 and CDR2 encoded by the germline V gene (reference sequence) are DFQATT and SNEGSKA. The germline ends are 23 bases apart after V is trimmed by 6 bases and J by 5 bases. What the study reported, not specific to this receptor: Matching against VDJdb was skewed toward anti-spike CD8 responses, likely underestimated virus-specific expansions, and missed private and CD4 specificities.

Here the chain combines TRBV20-1 and TRBJ2-7; the D element might be TRBD1 or TRBD2, as each aligns at 5 bases. This receptor was identified in an adult who was a healthcare worker with PCR-confirmed SARS-CoV-2 infection or an uninfected control (not recorded which). The sample consisted of whole blood. The nucleotide sequence is given as TGCAGTGCCACCCCTTCGGGGCTCCTCATCCACGAGCAGTACTTC. Translated, it gives CSATPSGLLIHEQYF.